This entry lists 29 T cell receptor beta chains sequenced from one sample in a study of T cell responses to AZD1222 COVID-19 vaccine. Generated by immunoSEQ multiplex PCR, the TCRdb table keeps only in-frame clones and is missing some. Of approximately 79,000 clones in the sample, over 75% were seen once. Sequenced material: peripheral blood, taken on day 0 of AZD1222 vaccination. These receptors originate from an adult in good health.

The CDR3 coding sequence is TGTGCCAGTAGCCGACAGGGGGGAGAGACCCAGTACTTC. Protein: CASSRQGGETQYF. The chain uses TRBV19 and TRBJ2-5, with 9 bases that match TRBD1. Germline V gene data show CDR1 as LNHDA and CDR2 as SQIVND (reference sequence). CDR3 size: 13 residues. J lost 4 bases, V lost 6 bases, and 3 bases had no gene match.

CDR3: CASSRGLAQGQFF. CDR3 nucleotide sequence: TGTGCCAGCAGCCGGGGACTAGCCCAAGGGCAGTTCTTC. V and J are TRBV3-1 (or the pseudogene TRBV3-2) and TRBJ2-1; 9 bases map to TRBD2. Trimming cost V 4 bases and J 12 bases; bases outside gene matches: 7. The CDR3 consists of 13 residues. The germline gives CDR1 LGHDT, CDR2 YNNKEL (reference sequence).

The chain combines TRBV24-1 with TRBJ2-1; the match to TRBD2 covers 9 bases. V lost 4 bases and J lost 5; bases outside the gene matches: 11. The CDR3 is made up of 17 amino acids. Germline V lookup: CDR1 KGHDR, CDR2 SFDVKD. The CDR3 region is CATSEVPLAGTDNEQFF. As DNA, the CDR3 is TGTGCCACCAGTGAAGTTCCCCTAGCGGGGACTGACAATGAGCAGTTCTTC.

The chain's CDR3 is CASSKDGGSNQPQHF. The CDR3 DNA sequence: TGTGCCAGCAGCAAAGATGGGGGTAGCAATCAGCCCCAGCATTTT. V usage is TRBV21-1 and J usage is TRBJ1-5. TRBV21-1 corresponds to a pseudogene. The CDR3 consists of 15 residues.

The CDR3 nucleotides read TGTGCCAGCAGTATCGGAATTCCACCCCTCCACTTT. This sequence encodes CASSIGIPPLHF. This chain links TRBV6-5 with TRBJ1-6; D gene ambiguous. Germline lookup yields CDR1 MNHEY and CDR2 SVGAGI. The V end was cut by 5 bases, the J end by 11 bases, with 10 bases between. The CDR3 covers 12 residues.

CDR3 in amino acids: CATRVGGTNEKLFF. The CDR3 bases are TGTGCCACCCGCGTGGGGGGAACTAATGAAAAACTGTTTTTT. V is TRBV24-1 and J is TRBJ1-4, with a weak D call TRBD1 (5 bases). The CDR3 contains 14 residues. CDR1 and CDR2 from the germline V gene are KGHDR and SFDVKD. V was trimmed by 9 bases and J by 1 base, leaving 11 bases between them.

The chain uses TRBV18 and TRBJ2-7; D may be TRBD2 (6 bases). Trimming took off 2 bases at V and 10 bases at J, with 12 bases between the two ends. This CDR3 is built from 12 residues. Germline values: CDR1 KGHSH, CDR2 LQKENI. The DNA of the CDR3 is TGTGCCAGCTCACCAAAGGAGGGGTTTCAGTACTTC. It specifies CASSPKEGFQYF.

The count of this clone is one. The J gene is TRBJ1-1, the V gene TRBV20-1; 7 nucleotides line up with TRBD1. J was trimmed by 2 bases and V by 6 bases; bases with no gene match: 6. The CDR3 is 13 residues long. In germline, CDR1 is DFQATT, CDR2 SNEGSKA (reference sequence). CDR3 coding DNA: TGCAGTGCCAGTGGGACAGCTAACACTGAAGCTTTCTTT. It encodes CSASGTANTEAFF.

The chain uses TRBV15 and TRBJ2-2, with D unclear. Trimming pared 5 bases from V and 6 bases from J, leaving 16 bases between. The CDR3 totals 15 residues. The germline gives CDR1 LNHNV, CDR2 YYDKDF (reference sequence). CDR3: CATSGLRGSAGELFF. The CDR3 coding sequence is TGTGCCACCAGCGGATTAAGAGGCTCCGCCGGGGAGCTGTTTTTT.

CDR3 nucleotides: TGTGCCAGCAGCGCGCGACCCGTGACTAGCGGGAGGTTCGGAGATACGCAGTATTTT. Its translation is CASSARPVTSGRFGDTQYF. This rearrangement joins TRBV21-1 to TRBJ2-3; TRBD2, as called in the table, went unchecked against the DNA. TRBV21-1 is classified as a pseudogene. The CDR3 consists of 19 residues.

This clone has a handful of counts. This rearrangement joins TRBV14 to TRBJ1-1; a possible D gene is TRBD1 (5 bases). V lost 1 base and J 10 bases, leaving 13 bases between the germline ends. Per germline, CDR1 SGHDN and CDR2 FVKESK. The CDR3 runs to 13 residues. The CDR3 region is CASSQVPGVRAFF. CDR3 coding DNA: TGTGCCAGCAGCCAAGTGCCGGGGGTTAGAGCTTTCTTT.

This chain connects TRBV4-1 to TRBJ1-3, with TRBD1 identical over 9 bases. Germline V CDR1 and CDR2: MGHRA, YSYEKL. Unmatched junction bases numbered 4, after V lost 4 bases and J lost 0 bases. The CDR3 has 16 amino acids. CDR3 nucleotide sequence: TGCGCCAGCAGCCTCATGGACAGGGGCTCTGGAAACACCATATATTTT. Residues: CASSLMDRGSGNTIYF.

This sequence joins TRBV6-5 and TRBJ1-5; 8 nucleotides align to TRBD1. Per germline, CDR1 MNHEY and CDR2 SVGAGI. CDR3 length: 15 residues. Germline trimming cut 3 bases from V and 6 bases from J; bases unmatched to any gene: 7. The CDR3 protein is CASSYPDRGGQPQHF. In DNA form, the CDR3 reads TGTGCCAGCAGTTATCCCGACAGGGGTGGTCAGCCCCAGCATTTT.

This rearrangement joins TRBV7-9 to TRBJ1-3; tentatively, D is TRBD1 (5 bases). Trimming shortened V by 5 bases and J by 0 bases, and 17 bases separated the two germline ends. The CDR3 has 17 residues. Germline-derived CDR1 and CDR2 are SEHNR and FQNEAQ (reference sequence). The CDR3 bases are TGTGCCAGCAGCGCCTTGCGTCAGGGAGTCTCTGGAAACACCATATATTTT. Its translation: CASSALRQGVSGNTIYF.

This sequence joins TRBV6-5 and TRBJ1-1, with D perhaps matching TRBD1 (6 bases). Germline V gene sequence: CDR1 MNHEY, CDR2 SVGAGI. V lost 6 bases and J lost 0, with 8 bases in between. This CDR3 has 13 amino acids. The chain's CDR3 is CASRDSMNTEAFF. In nucleotides, the CDR3 is TGTGCCAGCAGGGACAGCATGAACACTGAAGCTTTCTTT.

The CDR3 coding sequence is TGTGCCAGTGCCAGGGAATTCCCATCGTTGACCTTC. It translates to CASAREFPSLTF. The chain carries TRBV11-2 and TRBJ1-2; D may be TRBD1 (5 bases). The CDR3 totals 12 residues. Trimming left V 9 bases short and J 14 bases short, with 22 bases between. Germline V CDR1 and CDR2: SGHAT, FQNNGV. The variable domain in full, completed from reference TRBV11-2 and TRBJ1-2, reads EAGVAQSPRYKIIEKRQSVAFWCNPISGHATLYWYQQILGQGPKLLIQFQNNGVVDDSQLPKDRFSAERLKGVDSTLKIQPAKLEDSAVYLCASAREFPSLTFGSGTRLTVV.

There are a few counts of this clone. The chain joins TRBV2 to TRBJ1-2, with D hard to call. The V end lost 6 bases, the J end lost 3 bases, and 11 bases lay between the germline ends. CDR1 is SNHLY and CDR2 is FYNNEI in the germline V gene. The CDR3 is 13 residues long. The CDR3 spells CASRTDGYYGYTF. The CDR3 bases are TGTGCCAGCAGGACGGACGGGTACTATGGCTACACCTTC.

The rearrangement links TRBV19 to TRBJ1-2; unclear D gene. With 3 bases removed from V and 0 bases from J, the gap between germline ends came to 11 bases. CDR1 and CDR2 from the germline V gene are LNHDA and SQIVND (reference sequence). CDR3 length: 15 residues. CDR3: CASSIRGTANYGYTF. The CDR3 bases are TGTGCCAGTAGTATTCGGGGTACAGCTAACTATGGCTACACCTTC.

A single count supports this clone. The J gene is TRBJ2-1, the V gene TRBV7-9; perhaps TRBD2 as D (5 bases). The V gene's germline CDR1 is SEHNR and CDR2 FQNEAQ (reference sequence). Trimming stripped 4 bases from V and 4 bases from J, with 8 bases between. The CDR3 consists of 13 residues. CDR3 DNA: TGTGCCAGCAGCTCGGACTCTTACAATGAGCAGTTCTTC. Protein product: CASSSDSYNEQFF.

Concerning this clone: Other DNA sequences from this sample encode an identical CDR3 as well. V gene TRBV5-6 combines with J gene TRBJ2-4; D is unclear. The CDR3 sequence is 14 residues long. Trimming shortened V by 1 base and J by 0 bases, and 5 bases separated the two germline ends. Germline V gene lookup returns CDR1 SGHDT and CDR2 YYEEEE. In DNA form, the CDR3 reads TGTGCCAGCAGCTTGAGGTTAGCCAAAAACATTCAGTACTTC. Translation: CASSLRLAKNIQYF.

This sequence joins TRBV11-2 and TRBJ2-1; possible D gene TRBD1, 5 bases. The germline V gene has CDR1 SGHAT and CDR2 FQNNGV. Trimming took off 5 bases at V and 2 bases at J, with 10 bases between the two ends. This CDR3 comprises 14 residues. DNA for the CDR3: TGTGCCAGCAGCCCCCGGACAACCTACAATGAGCAGTTCTTC. It encodes CASSPRTTYNEQFF. Complete variable domain (other parts from reference TRBV11-2 and TRBJ2-1): EAGVAQSPRYKIIEKRQSVAFWCNPISGHATLYWYQQILGQGPKLLIQFQNNGVVDDSQLPKDRFSAERLKGVDSTLKIQPAKLEDSAVYLCASSPRTTYNEQFFGPGTRLTVL.

In its sample, this clone was seen once. The junction differs from germline at one of its ends, possibly a read error. The V gene is TRBV5-1, the J gene TRBJ1-6; no clear D gene. Per the germline V gene, CDR1 is SGHRS and CDR2 is YFSETQ. There are 14 residues in the CDR3. CDR3 DNA sequence: TGCGCCAGCAGTTTGGACGGTACCTTTTCACCCCTCCACTTT. This gives the protein CASSLDGTFSPLHF. The complete variable domain, with remaining parts taken from reference TRBV5-1 and TRBJ1-6, reads KAGVTQTPRYLIKTRGQQVTLSCSPISGHRSVSWYQQTPGQGLQFLFEYFSETQRNKGNFPGRFSGRQFSNSRSEMNVSTLELGDSALYLCASSLDGTFSPLHFGNGTRLTVT.

The gene calls are TRBV5-1 and TRBJ1-1; 8 bases match TRBD1. With V trimmed by 4 bases and J by 10 bases, 18 bases remained unmatched. The CDR3 has 16 residues. Germline V gene lookup returns CDR1 SGHRS and CDR2 YFSETQ. The CDR3 spells CASSPGLLGQGFRAFF. The CDR3 DNA reads as TGCGCCAGCAGCCCGGGCTTGCTAGGACAGGGTTTTCGAGCTTTCTTT.

This clone was seen a few times. The J gene is TRBJ2-1, the V gene TRBV14, with D tentatively TRBD1 (6 bases). The germline V and J ends were trimmed by 0 bases and 4 bases, with 16 bases remaining between them. Germline loops: CDR1 SGHDN, CDR2 FVKESK. CDR3 size: 17 residues. CDR3 loop: CASSQDGRDRGYNEQFF. In DNA, the CDR3 is TGTGCCAGCAGCCAAGATGGTAGGGATAGGGGGTACAATGAGCAGTTCTTC.

The V and J genes are TRBV27 and TRBJ1-6; TRBD1 might be the D (5 bases). The CDR3 contains 16 residues. Trimming cost V 6 bases and J 7 bases, with 19 bases left between them. In germline, CDR1 is MNHEY, CDR2 SMNVEV (reference sequence). CDR3 bases: TGTGCCAGCAGCCTGGGGCCACACAGAGGCAATTCACCCCTCCACTTT. Amino acid sequence: CASSLGPHRGNSPLHF.

Only one count was recorded for this clone. V usage is TRBV7-3 and J usage is TRBJ2-2; D gene ambiguous. The V end lost 5 bases, the J end lost 1 base, and 14 bases lay between the germline ends. The CDR3 length is 16 residues. CDR1 is SGHTA and CDR2 is FQGTGA in the germline V gene. CDR3: CASSEPRTVNTGELFF. Here the CDR3 DNA reads TGTGCCAGCAGCGAACCCCGGACCGTGAACACCGGGGAGCTGTTTTTT.

The chain joins TRBV15 to TRBJ2-1, with TRBD2 matching 15 bases. The CDR3 has 18 amino acids. With V trimmed by 1 base and J by 8 bases, 9 bases remained unmatched. Per germline, CDR1 LNHNV and CDR2 YYDKDF (reference sequence). The CDR3 reads CATSRGPGLAGGGDEQFF. CDR3 in DNA: TGTGCCACCAGCAGAGGCCCGGGACTAGCGGGAGGAGGCGATGAGCAGTTCTTC.

J is TRBJ1-4 and V is TRBV2; D perhaps matches TRBD1 (5 bases). CDR1 is SNHLY, CDR2 FYNNEI, per germline. Trimming shortened V by 6 bases and J by 7 bases, and 18 bases separated the two germline ends. The CDR3 is 15 amino acids. The CDR3 nucleotides are TGTGCCAGCAGGGCGAGGGGAGCCTCGGGTGAAAAACTGTTTTTT. This translates into CASRARGASGEKLFF.

The chain recombines TRBV5-1 with TRBJ2-5; D unresolved. The CDR3 spans 13 residues. Germline assignment: CDR1 SGHRS and CDR2 YFSETQ. The germline V and J ends were trimmed by 2 bases and 2 bases, with 7 bases remaining between them. DNA for the CDR3: TGCGCCAGCAGCTTAGCGACACAAGAGACCCAGTACTTC. Residues: CASSLATQETQYF.